This T cell receptor (beta chain) is drawn from a study of blood T cell repertoires in COVID-19. Profiled with immunoSEQ multiplex PCR; TCRdb holds only in-frame clones, not every one. There are roughly 500,000 clones in the sample; roughly 90% occur only once, and approximately 2% lies in the top ten. The CDR3 spans 17 residues. Per germline, CDR1 LGHNA and CDR2 YSLEER. The V end was cut by 4 bases, the J end by 1 base, with 17 bases between. The receptor was derived from a woman aged 40 to 50 who had recovered from COVID-19. The specimen was PBMCs or T cells enriched from blood (not recorded which). J is TRBJ2-1 and V is TRBV4-3; D is unclear. CDR3 region: CASSLTTPLASYNEQFF. The CDR3 coding sequence is TGCGCCAGCAGCCTAACTACCCCTTTAGCTTCCTACAATGAGCAGTTCTTC.